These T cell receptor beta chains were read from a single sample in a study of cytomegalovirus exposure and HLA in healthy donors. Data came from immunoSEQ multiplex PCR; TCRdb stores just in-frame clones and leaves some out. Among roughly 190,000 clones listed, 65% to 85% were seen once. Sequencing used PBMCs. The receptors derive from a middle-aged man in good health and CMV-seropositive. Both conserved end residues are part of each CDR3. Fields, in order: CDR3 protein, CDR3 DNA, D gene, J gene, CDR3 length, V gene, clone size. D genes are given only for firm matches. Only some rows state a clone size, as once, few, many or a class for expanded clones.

CAWSLGDNSPLHF,TGTGCCTGGAGTCTAGGGGATAATTCACCCCTCCACTTT,-,TRBJ1-6,13,TRBV30,-
CASSFTGGSEQFF,TGTGCCAGCAGCTTTACAGGGGGCAGTGAGCAGTTCTTC,TRBD1,TRBJ2-1,13,TRBV11-3,-
CASSPGQGSYNEQFF,TGTGCCAGCAGCCCCGGACAGGGATCCTACAATGAGCAGTTCTTC,TRBD1,TRBJ2-1,15,TRBV7-2,few
CASRPRGNVDEQYF,TGTGCCAGCAGGCCCAGGGGGAATGTCGACGAGCAGTACTTC,TRBD1,TRBJ2-7,14,TRBV6-5,-
CASSLKQVQPDTQYF,TGTGCCAGCAGCTTGAAACAGGTTCAGCCAGATACGCAGTATTTT,-,TRBJ2-3,15,TRBV5-5,-
CASSPGTGEYGYTF,TGCGCCAGCAGTCCCGGGACAGGGGAGTATGGCTACACCTTC,TRBD1,TRBJ1-2,14,TRBV10-1,-
CASSVEGLARETQYF,TGTGCCAGCAGCGTAGAAGGGCTAGCCAGGGAGACCCAGTACTTC,-,TRBJ2-5,15,TRBV9,-
CASSHRGSTGELFF,TGTGCCAGCAGCCACAGGGGGAGCACCGGGGAGCTGTTTTTT,TRBD1,TRBJ2-2,14,TRBV7-7,once
CASSLFSRAYEQYF,TGTGCCAGCAGTTTATTTTCCAGGGCTTACGAGCAGTACTTC,-,TRBJ2-7,14,TRBV28,-
CASKGGADNTEAFF,TGCGCCAGCAAAGGGGGGGCGGATAACACTGAAGCTTTCTTT,-,TRBJ1-1,14,TRBV5-1,-
CASSYETFTEAFF,TGTGCCAGCAGTTACGAAACTTTCACTGAAGCTTTCTTT,-,TRBJ1-1,13,TRBV6-5,-
CASSLTGATEAFF,TGCGCCAGCAGCCTGACAGGGGCAACTGAAGCTTTCTTT,TRBD1,TRBJ1-1,13,TRBV5-1,-